Listed here is a single T cell receptor (beta chain). These data originate in a study of blood T cell repertoires in COVID-19. The repertoire was sequenced with immunoSEQ multiplex PCR; TCRdb's copy has only in-frame clones and lacks some. This sample carries 470,000 or so clones, about 85% of them seen once, and the ten largest clones take approximately 2%. Germline V gives CDR1 MNHEY, CDR2 SVGEGT. The CDR3 covers 15 residues. V was cut by 2 bases and J by 0 bases, with 8 bases left in between. Source material: PBMCs or T cells enriched from blood (not recorded which). The clonotype comes from a woman aged 18-30 years with acute COVID-19. The chain employs TRBV6-2 or TRBV6-3 and TRBJ1-3; D not certain. CDR3 residues: CASSYVWSSGNTIYF. The CDR3 bases are TGTGCCAGCAGTTACGTGTGGAGCTCTGGAAACACCATATATTTT.